This T cell receptor beta chain is from a study of cytomegalovirus exposure and HLA in healthy donors (dated by TCRdb to about 2017). Study-level background: An earlier analysis of several hundred of the donors reported around 280 Gb of sequence data and around 120 million unique TCR beta sequences obtained from 180 million or so T cells. Around 300 gigabases of sequencing data and some 85 million unique TCR sequences were included in an early release covering over 600 HLA-typed donors. Of the approximately 400 genotyped donors, approximately 82% fell in the genetic ancestry cluster associated with self-reported Caucasian donors. The study aimed to test whether signatures of past pathogen exposure could be identified by cataloging public T cell receptors. Using immunosequencing, the study profiled T cell repertoires from 550 to 750 subjects and related those repertoires to cytomegalovirus serostatus. In addition to the first cohort of several hundred subjects, a separate validation cohort of approximately 130 different subjects was used. To predict cytomegalovirus infection status, the study brought together high-throughput TCR immunosequencing, statistical association of individual TCRs with disease status, and machine learning. A later analysis re-examined previously published TCR beta repertoires from roughly 650 donors and added high-resolution HLA genotyping to investigate patterns of TCR occurrence. In the later analysis, no new phenotypic data were used to find candidate immune exposures; instead, reliance was placed on TCR beta sequences and their occurrence across donors. An earlier analysis of roughly 600 of the donors used high-throughput TCR beta sequencing to judge whether each TCR beta V gene segment behaved as functional or pseudogenic. Donor age, sex, ethnicity and CMV serostatus were compiled together with the repertoire data. A later genetic analysis used genome-wide SNP genotypes for about 65% of the 666 donors, treating that subset as a discovery cohort. Every repertoire in the discovery cohort had been generated on one and the same sequencing platform. HLA typing covered class I and class II loci at four-digit resolution. Typing coverage varied by locus: 629-630 donors for A, B, C, DRB1 and DQB1; approximately 500 for DQA1; nearly 610 for DPA1; some 470 for DPB1. Several DR-DQ haplotypes were treated as single units for association and clustering because of strong linkage in the cohort. Among 398 genotyped donors of the cohort, an average of about 240,000 unique TCR beta nucleotide sequences was sequenced per donor, of which about 20% were non-productive.

In total, 500 to 700 healthy bone marrow donors made up the cohort. At the time of sampling, every cohort member was nominally healthy, though immune exposures that went unrecorded were likely present. The donor was CMV seronegative and was included in the group of hundreds of seronegative cohort members. A peripheral blood sample was collected from each donor, and TCR beta sequencing was performed on peripheral blood mononuclear cells. Genomic DNA was extracted from the blood cell samples with the Qiagen DNeasy Blood Extraction Kit. The CDR3 runs 16 residues from the cysteine to the phenylalanine. The sequence is cut down to CDR3 DNA, 48 bases in frame from base 1. The CDR1 and CDR2 encoded by the germline V gene are MNHNS and SASEGT. The V end gives up 1 base and the J end 10 bases, leaving 10 bases in the junction not matched to a gene. A word on this clone: This clone's antigen is unknown. Base qualities are not at hand, and no much larger clone is one base apart.

Overall study results and their limits: A further reported finding was that TCR beta sequences accurately predicted the HLA-A and HLA-B alleles for most subjects in the first cohort. Sequencing depth was assumed to be roughly uniform across donors in the presence/absence analyses, though that assumption may not hold. In a later analysis, more than 15,000 TCR beta sequences were associated with specific HLA alleles at a false discovery rate of 0.05. It was suggested by the authors that the approach could potentially be generalized to other disease states and immunological phenotypes. V-gene and J-gene trimming of TCR beta chains was associated with a missense DCLRE1C variant in a later genetic analysis, and the association was replicated in an independent cohort. In a later analysis, most CMV-associated TCR beta chains were found to appear HLA-restricted, with HLA associations seemingly driven largely by CMV exposure. In both the original and validation cohorts, the classifier was reported to diagnose cytomegalovirus status with high specificity and sensitivity. This cohort had only TCR beta chains sequenced, and the lack of alpha or paired-chain data limited which features could be detected. CMV serostatus was the only immune exposure information available for the cohort. Because some donors lacked HLA typing at each locus, the association tests relied only on the typed subset. A cluster of highly shared sequence variants was judged likely to represent a technical artifact of the sequencing pipeline. According to a later analysis, parvovirus B19, influenza, CMV and Epstein-Barr virus appeared linked to several top co-occurrence clusters. In vitro tests confirmed that three of the cytomegalovirus-associated TCR beta chains recognize cytomegalovirus antigens. Most TCR sequences were seen in very few donors, while some public TCRs were found in many individuals. A later genetic analysis reported fewer N-insertions in productive TCRs among donors in an Asian-associated ancestry cluster than the roughly 700-donor mean. In an earlier analysis of fewer than 700 of the donors, most TCR beta V segments appeared in productive rearrangements about 87% or about 30% of the time, broadly matching IMGT annotations. Some IMGT-functional V segments, including TRBV6-2 and TRBV6-3, could not be distinguished by the 87-base-pair reads and were therefore excluded. In a later analysis, the rate of TCR association differed among HLA loci, with DRB1 alleles having the most associated TCRs and HLA-C alleles having the fewest. The earlier analysis of 450 to 700 of the donors excluded over 15 rarely observed V segments, including chromosome 9 orphons, because counts were too low. In a later analysis, HLA-associated TCR beta chains showed more clonal expansion and lower generation probabilities than non-associated chains that were equally common. Correlated functional status among segregating V segments might be attributable to linkage disequilibrium, but an unknown experimental factor could not be ruled out. When HLA alleles, especially DR and DQ, strongly co-occurred, TCR associations were difficult to assign to individual alleles. The study gave a list of some 150 TCR beta chains associated with cytomegalovirus.

The library was generated by the immunoSEQ multiplex PCR assay. For the multiplex PCR, a mixture combining 60 forward primers for TCR Vbeta segments and 13 reverse primers for TCR Jbeta segments was used. Amplification of the CDR3 region of rearranged TCR beta genes was performed with a multiplex PCR assay on genomic DNA. Amplified TCR beta libraries were sequenced as 87-base-pair reads on the Illumina HiSeq System. As for how the authors treated the data: A later analysis tallied 75 million to 85 million unique TCR beta chains across the approximately 670 repertoires, and about 12 million of those chains were shared by two or more donors. To remove PCR and sequencing errors, raw reads were error-corrected and collapsed into unique sequences using a nearest-neighbor algorithm that merged closely related sequences. Alignment of CDR3 sequences to IMGT reference sequences was used to assign V, D and J gene segments. For a sequence to be retained, a match of at least six nucleotides to both a V gene segment and a J gene segment was required. A rearrangement counted as productive if the CDR3 had no stop codons and remained in frame with V and J, and every other rearrangement counted as non-productive. CDR3 was defined by IMGT convention, running from the second conserved V-encoded cysteine to the conserved J-encoded phenylalanine. The earlier analysis of 550 to 650 of the donors excluded any sequence lacking an unambiguous match to a single V gene segment. In an earlier analysis of roughly 600 of the donors, a V segment was called functional when productive rearrangements were above 56.7%, and segregating when the standard deviation between donors exceeded 5%. A statistical classification framework was built for diagnosing cytomegalovirus status from the catalog of TCR beta chain sequences. V and J gene assignment, in a later analysis, came from comparing TCR nucleotide sequences with IMGT/GENE-DB human TR gene sequences. The TCRdist pipeline was used in a later analysis to assign CDR3 sequences and most-parsimonious VDJ recombination scenarios. In a later analysis, each TCR beta chain was defined by its CDR3 amino acid sequence together with its V-gene family, and reads lacking a unique V-gene family were excluded. As a way to deal with suspected cross-contamination and a sequencing artifact, a later analysis dropped hundreds of nucleotide sequences that were highly shared and had low generation probability. In a later analysis, a clonal expansion index was calculated for each public chain from normalized within-repertoire ranks of inferred template counts. A later analysis computed generation probabilities with a VDJ recombination model fitted to out-of-frame rearrangements, and checked the results against IGoR. In a later analysis, hypergeometric tests were used to score TCR-TCR, TCR-HLA and TCR-CMV co-occurrence, with a repertoire-size bias correction applied to TCR pairs. In a later analysis, false discovery rates were estimated by permuting HLA or CMV assignments 20 times. A later analysis grouped co-occurring TCRs with DBSCAN, adding TCRdist sequence similarity when clustering within HLA-allele-positive subsets. Co-occurrence clustering excluded repertoires with fewer than 30,000 or more than 120,000 public chains, plus five with anomalous nucleotide sharing. TCRdb mirrors the immuneACCESS table, restricted to in-frame sequences. Some clones are absent from its copies; in checked studies, under half trace to an unresolved V gene, and the reason for the others is unknown. The DNA gave D and trimming, while V, J and clone size come from that table. This sample holds more than 150,000 clones; roughly 83% were observed only once. Together, the top ten hold approximately 0.26% of the sample.

Sequenced sample: PBMCs. Recombination joined TRBV6-1 with TRBJ1-4; 9 bases in between match TRBD1. The sequence came from a boy aged 10-17 years in good health and CMV-seronegative. The DNA sequence is as follows: TGTGCCAGCAGTGAAGGATTCCGGGACAGGGTACGAAAACTGTTTTTT. The translation is CASSEGFRDRVRKLFF.